This T cell receptor beta chain was recovered during a study of blood T cell repertoires in COVID-19. Study-level background: Both acute and convalescent COVID-19 samples were obtained from the United States, Italy and Spain.

This clone was recorded only once. V was pared by 1 base and J by 9 bases, with 7 bases between. The CDR3 is 12 residues long. CDR1 is MDHEN, CDR2 SYDVKM, per germline. Original handling: Amplifying reference gene primers gave estimates of nucleated cell counts. TCRdb's copy holds only in-frame clones and misses some; the assay was immunoSEQ multiplex PCR. For V, J and clone size, that table is used; D and trimming come from the DNA. The table shows about 410,000 clones, with 80% to 90% occurring only once. The chain recombines TRBV28 with TRBJ1-5; the D gene is possibly TRBD1 (5 bases). Sequencing used peripheral blood. This sequence originates from a woman aged 30 to 39 with active or convalescent COVID-19. The CDR3, as DNA: TGTGCCAGCAGTTTATCAGGGTGGCCCCAGCATTTT. Translating it yields CASSLSGWPQHF.